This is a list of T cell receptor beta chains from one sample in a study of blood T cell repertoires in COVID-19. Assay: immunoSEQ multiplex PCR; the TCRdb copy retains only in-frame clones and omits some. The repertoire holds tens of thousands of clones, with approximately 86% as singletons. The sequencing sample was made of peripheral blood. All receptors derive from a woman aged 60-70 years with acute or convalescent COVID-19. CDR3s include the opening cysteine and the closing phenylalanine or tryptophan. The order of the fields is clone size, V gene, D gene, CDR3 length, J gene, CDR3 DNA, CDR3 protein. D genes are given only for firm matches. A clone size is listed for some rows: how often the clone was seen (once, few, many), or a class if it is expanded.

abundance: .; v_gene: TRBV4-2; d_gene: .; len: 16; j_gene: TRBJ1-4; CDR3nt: TGTGCCAGCAGCCAAGACGAAACGTTGCAGATGAAAAAACTGTTTTTT; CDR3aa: CASSQDETLQMKKLFF
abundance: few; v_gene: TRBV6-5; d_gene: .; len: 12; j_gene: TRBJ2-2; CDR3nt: TGTACCTCCGGACTTAACACCGGGGAGCTGTTTTTT; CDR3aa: CTSGLNTGELFF
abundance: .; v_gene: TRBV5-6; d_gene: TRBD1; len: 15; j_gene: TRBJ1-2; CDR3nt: TGTGCCAGCAGCTACCGGGACAGGGGGTGGAATGGCTACACCTTC; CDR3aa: CASSYRDRGWNGYTF
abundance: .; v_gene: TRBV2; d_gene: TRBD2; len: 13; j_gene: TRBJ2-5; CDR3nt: TGTGCCAGCAGCGGACTAGAGGGAGAGACCCAGTACTTC; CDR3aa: CASSGLEGETQYF
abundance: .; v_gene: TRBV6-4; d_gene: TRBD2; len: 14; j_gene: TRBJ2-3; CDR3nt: TGTGCCAGCAGTGGGCTAGCGGGAACAGATACGCAGTATTTT; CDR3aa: CASSGLAGTDTQYF
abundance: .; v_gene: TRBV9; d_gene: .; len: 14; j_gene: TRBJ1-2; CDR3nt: TGTGCCAGCAGCGCATTGGGGGGGCTTGATGGCTACACCTTC; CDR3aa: CASSALGGLDGYTF
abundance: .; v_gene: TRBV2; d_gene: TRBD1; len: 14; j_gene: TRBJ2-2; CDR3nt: TGTGCCAGCACCCGGGACAGAAGAACCGGGGAGCTGTTTTTT; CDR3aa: CASTRDRRTGELFF
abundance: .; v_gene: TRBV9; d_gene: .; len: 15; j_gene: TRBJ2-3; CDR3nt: TGTGCCAGCAGCCCCTATGGGGCTGGGGCAGATACGCAGTATTTT; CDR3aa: CASSPYGAGADTQYF
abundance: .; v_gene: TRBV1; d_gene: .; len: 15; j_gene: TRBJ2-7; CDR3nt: TGCACCAGCAGCCAAGATATTCCAGACTCCTACGAGCAGTACTTC; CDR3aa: CTSSQDIPDSYEQYF
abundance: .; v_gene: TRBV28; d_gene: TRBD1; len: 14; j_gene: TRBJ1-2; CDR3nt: TGTGCCAGCCTAACAGGGGGGGAGGGCTATGGCTACACCTTC; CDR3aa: CASLTGGEGYGYTF
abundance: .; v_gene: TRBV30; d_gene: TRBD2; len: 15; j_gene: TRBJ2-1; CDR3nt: TGTGCCTGGAGTATCGGGGAGGGCCCCTACAATGAGCAGTTCTTC; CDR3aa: CAWSIGEGPYNEQFF
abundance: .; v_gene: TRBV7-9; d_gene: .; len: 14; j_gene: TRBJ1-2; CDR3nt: TGTGCCAGCACCCAACGTCAGGGGCTCTATGGCTACACCTTC; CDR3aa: CASTQRQGLYGYTF
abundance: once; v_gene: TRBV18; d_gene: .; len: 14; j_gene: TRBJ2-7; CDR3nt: TGTGCCAGCTCACCAGGGACAACCCCCTACGAGCAGTACTTC; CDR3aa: CASSPGTTPYEQYF
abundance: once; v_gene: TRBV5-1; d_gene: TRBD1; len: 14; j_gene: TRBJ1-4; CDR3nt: TGCGCCAGCAGCCGGGACAGTCCTAATGAAAAACTGTTTTTT; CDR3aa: CASSRDSPNEKLFF
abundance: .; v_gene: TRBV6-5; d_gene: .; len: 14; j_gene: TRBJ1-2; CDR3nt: TGTGCCAGCAGTTTGGGGCTTGGGAACTATGGCTACACCTTC; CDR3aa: CASSLGLGNYGYTF
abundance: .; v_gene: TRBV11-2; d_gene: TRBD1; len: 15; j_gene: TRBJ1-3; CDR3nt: TGTGCCAGCAGCATCGACAGGGTCTCTGGAAACACCATATATTTT; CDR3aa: CASSIDRVSGNTIYF
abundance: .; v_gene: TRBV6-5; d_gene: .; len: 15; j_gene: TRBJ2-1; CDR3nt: TGTGCCAGCAGCCGACAGGTAAACTCCTACAATGAGCAGTTCTTC; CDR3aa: CASSRQVNSYNEQFF
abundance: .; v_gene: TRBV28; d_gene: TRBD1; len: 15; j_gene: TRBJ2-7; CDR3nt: TGTGCCAGCAGGGATTTAACAGGGGGCTCCCACGAGCAGTACTTC; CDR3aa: CASRDLTGGSHEQYF
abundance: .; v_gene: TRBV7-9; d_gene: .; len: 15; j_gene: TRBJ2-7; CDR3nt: TGTGCCAGCAGTCCTCCAAGGGGGTTCTCCTACGAGCAGTACTTC; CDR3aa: CASSPPRGFSYEQYF
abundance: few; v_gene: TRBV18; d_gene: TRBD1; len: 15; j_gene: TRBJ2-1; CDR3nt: TGTGCCAGCTCACCTCGACAGGGGGCGGACAATGAGCAGTTCTTC; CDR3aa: CASSPRQGADNEQFF
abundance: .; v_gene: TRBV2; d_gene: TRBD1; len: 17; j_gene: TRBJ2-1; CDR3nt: TGTGCCAGCAGTGAAGTAACCGGGACAGGGGCCTACAATGAGCAGTTCTTC; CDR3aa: CASSEVTGTGAYNEQFF
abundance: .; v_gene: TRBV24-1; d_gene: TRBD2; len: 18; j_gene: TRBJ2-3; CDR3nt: TGTGCCACCAGTGATTCTAGAGGGAGCGGGAGGTTCACAGATACGCAGTATTTT; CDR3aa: CATSDSRGSGRFTDTQYF
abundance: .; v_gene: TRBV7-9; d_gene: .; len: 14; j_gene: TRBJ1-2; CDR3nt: TGTGCCAGCAGCTTAGCGGAGGGGATCTATGGCTACACCTTC; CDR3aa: CASSLAEGIYGYTF
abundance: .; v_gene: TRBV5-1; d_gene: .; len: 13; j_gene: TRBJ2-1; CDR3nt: TGCGCCAGCAGCACCCAGACTAGTGGTGAGCAGTTCTTC; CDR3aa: CASSTQTSGEQFF
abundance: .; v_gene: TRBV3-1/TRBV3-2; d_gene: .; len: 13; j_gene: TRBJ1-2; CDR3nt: TGTGCCAGCAGCCAAGGCCAGGGAGGAGGCTACACCTTC; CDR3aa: CASSQGQGGGYTF
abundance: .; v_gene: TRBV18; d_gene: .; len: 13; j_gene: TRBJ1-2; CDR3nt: TGTGCCAGCTCACCCGGGACTGACTATGGCTACACCTTC; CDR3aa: CASSPGTDYGYTF
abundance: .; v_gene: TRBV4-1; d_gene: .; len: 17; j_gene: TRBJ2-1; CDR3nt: TGCGCCAGCAGCCAAGAGGGACCGGGACACGGGTACAATGAGCAGTTCTTC; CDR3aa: CASSQEGPGHGYNEQFF
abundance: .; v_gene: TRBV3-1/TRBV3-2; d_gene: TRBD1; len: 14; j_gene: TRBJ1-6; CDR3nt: TGTGCCAGCAGCCAAGGGGACAGAAATTCACCCCTCCACTTT; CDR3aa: CASSQGDRNSPLHF
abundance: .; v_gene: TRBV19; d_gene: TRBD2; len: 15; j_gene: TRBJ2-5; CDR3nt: TGTGCCAGTACCCTAGGGGCGGATAGCGGGGAGACCCAGTACTTC; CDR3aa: CASTLGADSGETQYF
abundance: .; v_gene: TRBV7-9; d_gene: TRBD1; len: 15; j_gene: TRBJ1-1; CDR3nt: TGTGCCAGCAGCCTTTGGACAGGGCCGAACACTGAAGCTTTCTTT; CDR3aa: CASSLWTGPNTEAFF
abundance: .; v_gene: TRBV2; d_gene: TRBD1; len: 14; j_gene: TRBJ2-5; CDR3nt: TGTGCCAGCAGTGGGGACAGGGGGCCGGAGACCCAGTACTTC; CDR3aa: CASSGDRGPETQYF
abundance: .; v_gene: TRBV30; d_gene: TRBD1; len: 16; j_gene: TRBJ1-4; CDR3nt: TGTGCCTGGAGTCGGGACAGCCTAACAACTAATGAAAAACTGTTTTTT; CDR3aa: CAWSRDSLTTNEKLFF
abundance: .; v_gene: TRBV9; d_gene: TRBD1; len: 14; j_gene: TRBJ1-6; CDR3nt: TGTGCCAGCAGCGGACAGGGGACTGGTTCACCCCTCCACTTT; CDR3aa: CASSGQGTGSPLHF
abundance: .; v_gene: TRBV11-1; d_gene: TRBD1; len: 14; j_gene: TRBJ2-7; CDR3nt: TGTGCCAGCAGCTTAGTGGGACAGACCTACGAGCAGTACTTC; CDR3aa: CASSLVGQTYEQYF
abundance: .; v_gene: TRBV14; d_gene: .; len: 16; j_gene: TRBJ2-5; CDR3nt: TGTGCCAGCAGCCAACACGCGACAGCTATCCAAGAGACCCAGTACTTC; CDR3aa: CASSQHATAIQETQYF
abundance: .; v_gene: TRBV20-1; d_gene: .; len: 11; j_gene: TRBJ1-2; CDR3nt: TGCAGTGCTGAGGTTTCCTATGGCTACACCTTC; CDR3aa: CSAEVSYGYTF
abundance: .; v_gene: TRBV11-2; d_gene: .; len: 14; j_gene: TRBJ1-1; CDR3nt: TGTGCCAGCAGCTTAACCAGTCGGGGCACTGAAGCTTTCTTT; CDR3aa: CASSLTSRGTEAFF
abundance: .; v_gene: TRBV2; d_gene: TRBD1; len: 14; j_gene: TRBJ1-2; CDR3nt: TGTGCCAGCAGTGAAGCGGGGACAGGGAAGTTGTTCACCTTC; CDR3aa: CASSEAGTGKLFTF
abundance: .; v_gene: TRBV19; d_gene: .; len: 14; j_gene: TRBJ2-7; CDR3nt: TGTGCCAGTAGTATGACGGGGGGCCAGGACGAGCAGTACTTC; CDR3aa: CASSMTGGQDEQYF
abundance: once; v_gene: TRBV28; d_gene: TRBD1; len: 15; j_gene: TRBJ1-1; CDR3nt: TGTGCCAGCAGTTTCCGCGGGACAGCAGCCCAGAATGCTTTCTTT; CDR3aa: CASSFRGTAAQNAFF
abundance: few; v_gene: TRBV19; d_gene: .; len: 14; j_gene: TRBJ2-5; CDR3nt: TGTGCCAGTAGTATAAAACCGAGAGAAGAGACCCAGTACTTC; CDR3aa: CASSIKPREETQYF
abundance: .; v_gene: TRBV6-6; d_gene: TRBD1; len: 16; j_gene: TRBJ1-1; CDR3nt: TGTGCCAGCAGTCGACGGACAGGGACTTTGACGACTGAAGCTTTCTTT; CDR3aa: CASSRRTGTLTTEAFF